These 22 T cell receptor beta chains came from one sample sequenced in a study of blood T cells in healthy people across ages. A J-beta primer mix and a sample-barcoded 5' primer were used in a second PCR of about 7 to 12 cycles. Using its own MiXCR run on the 5' RACE reads, TCRdb lists one record per CDR3 protein. The sample has approximately 810,000 distinct CDR3 sequences, roughly 26% seen once. The sample taken for sequencing was blood. These receptors were obtained from a woman over 75 in good health.

This clonotype was detected many times. This chain links TRBV20-1 with TRBJ2-3, with 14 nucleotides matching TRBD2. Germline assignment: CDR1 DFQATT and CDR2 SNEGSKA (reference sequence). The CDR3 has 18 amino acids. J was trimmed by 2 bases and V by 4 bases; bases with no gene match: 11. CDR3 sequence reads: CSANPTTSGGANTDTQYF. Written as DNA, the CDR3 is TGCAGTGCTAACCCGACGACTAGCGGGGGGGCGAACACAGATACGCAGTATTTT.

Points on this clonotype: This may stem from a read error, because a much larger clone lies one nucleotide away. The chain joins TRBV14 to TRBJ2-1, with 8 bases that match TRBD2. CDR3 size: 14 residues. J lost 13 bases, V lost 2 bases, and 10 bases had no gene match. Germline CDR1 SGHDN, CDR2 FVKESK. CDR3 amino acids: CASSQWRGEETQFF. In nucleotides, the CDR3 is TGTGCCAGCAGCCAATGGCGGGGGGAAGAGACCCAGTTCTTC. Full variable domain (rest looked up from reference TRBV14 and TRBJ2-1): EAGVTQFPSHSVIEKGQTVTLRCDPISGHDNLYWYRRVMGKEIKFLLHFVKESKQDESGMPNNRFLAERTGGTYSTLKVQPAELEDSGVYFCASSQWRGEETQFFGPGTRLTVL.

Points on this clonotype: A much larger clone differs from this one at a single base, so this may be a read error. V usage is TRBV12-3 or TRBV12-4 and J usage is TRBJ2-3; either TRBD1 or TRBD2 may supply D (5 bases each). The CDR3 extends over 15 amino acids. Trimming shortened V by 2 bases and J by 4 bases, and 13 bases separated the two germline ends. CDR3 sequence: CASSLRGVRADTQYF. In nucleotides, the CDR3 is TGTGCCAGCAGTTTAAGGGGAGTACGTGCAGATACGCAGTATTTT.

This clonotype was seen a handful of times. The rearrangement joins TRBV7-2 to TRBJ1-3; D might be TRBD1 (5 bases). Germline CDR1 reads SGHTA; CDR2 reads FQGNSA. Trimming removed 5 bases at V and 4 bases at J, with 18 bases between. The CDR3 sequence is 16 residues long. CDR3 sequence (DNA): TGTGCCAGCAGCCTCCTCTTGGTTGGGGCAGGAAACACCATATATTTT. Translating it yields CASSLLLVGAGNTIYF.

With respect to this clonotype: A read error may account for a junction end that differs from germline. CDR3 residues: CASGQDRLGVFYGYTF. As DNA, the CDR3 is TGCGCCAGCGGCCAAGATCGCCTCGGGGTTTTCTATGGCTACACCTTC. The J gene is TRBJ1-2, the V gene TRBV4-3; D unresolved. The length of the CDR3 is 16 residues. Germline V lookup: CDR1 LGHNA, CDR2 YSLEER.

This clonotype was counted ten times or more. This rearrangement joins TRBV12-3 or TRBV12-4 to TRBJ1-5; D is perhaps TRBD1 (5 bases). This CDR3 has 19 residues. Trimming removed 5 bases at V and 0 bases at J, with 23 bases between. CDR3 region: CASSPPRGRYNLSNQPQHF. Here the CDR3 DNA reads TGTGCCAGCAGTCCCCCAAGGGGCAGGTATAACCTTAGCAATCAGCCCCAGCATTTT.

This clonotype has a handful of counts. V usage is TRBV7-9 and J usage is TRBJ1-5, with TRBD1 as a possible D gene (5 bases). The CDR3 runs 15 residues. The germline V and J ends were trimmed by 5 bases and 9 bases, with 20 bases remaining between them. The germline gives CDR1 SEHNR, CDR2 FQNEAQ (reference sequence). The CDR3 nucleotides read TGTGCCAGCAGCGCGGCCGGGACCCACGCCCCGCCCCAGCATTTT. Its translation: CASSAAGTHAPPQHF.

The rearrangement links TRBV19 to TRBJ1-2; a weak D match, TRBD1 (5 bases). V was shortened by 8 bases and J by 2 bases, with 18 bases between the two germline ends. In germline, CDR1 is LNHDA, CDR2 SQIVND (reference sequence). There are 15 residues in the CDR3. Here the CDR3 DNA reads TGTGCCAGTGGCCCCGTGTCCTCAGGGAACTATGGCTACACCTTC. Protein: CASGPVSSGNYGYTF. The whole variable domain, remainder taken from reference TRBV19 and TRBJ1-2, is DGGITQSPKYLFRKEGQNVTLSCEQNLNHDAMYWYRQDPGQGLRLIYYSQIVNDFQKGDIAEGYSVSREKKESFPLTVTSAQKNPTAFYLCASGPVSSGNYGYTFGSGTRLTVV.

This clonotype was seen ten or more times. The CDR3 is CASSQRTSGGLADTQYF. CDR3 DNA sequence: TGTGCCAGCAGCCAACGGACTAGCGGGGGGCTGGCAGATACGCAGTATTTT. The genes are TRBV7-2 and TRBJ2-3, with 14 bases fitting TRBD2. Germline CDR1 SGHTA, CDR2 FQGNSA. The CDR3 is 17 amino acids. Unmatched junction bases numbered 8, after V lost 5 bases and J lost 4 bases.

With respect to this clonotype: One junction end does not reproduce the germline sequence, and a read error may be involved. The chain couples TRBV3-1 to TRBJ2-5; D gene unclear. CDR1 LGHDT and CDR2 YNNKEL come from the germline V gene (reference sequence). CDR3 length equals 15 residues. As DNA, the CDR3 is TGTACCAGCAGCCACCAAAACACTAATAGCAATGAGCAGTACTTC. Amino acid sequence: CTSSHQNTNSNEQYF.

Only a few counts were recorded for this clonotype. The chain links TRBV10-3 to TRBJ2-2, with D possibly being TRBD1 or TRBD2 (5 bases each). Germline values: CDR1 ENHRY, CDR2 SYGVKD. With 3 bases removed from V and 4 bases from J, the gap between germline ends came to 12 bases. This CDR3 contains 15 residues. The CDR3 loop is CAISELEGTTGELFF. Here the CDR3 DNA reads TGTGCCATCAGTGAATTGGAAGGGACCACCGGGGAGCTGTTTTTT.

This clonotype was counted many times. The genes are TRBV21-1 and TRBJ2-7. TRBV21-1 is listed as a pseudogene. The CDR3 is 15 amino acids. For the CDR3, the DNA is TGTGCCAGCAGCAAAAGTGAGACGGACCCCTACGAGCAGTACTTC. This gives the protein CASSKSETDPYEQYF.

As to this clonotype: Given a much more abundant clone one base away, this may be a read error. This chain uses TRBV20-1 with TRBJ1-1; D might be TRBD1 (5 bases). V was pared by 2 bases and J by 0 bases, with 10 bases between. Per germline, CDR1 DFQATT and CDR2 SNEGSKA (reference sequence). The CDR3 is made up of 14 amino acids. CDR3 DNA sequence: TGCAGTGCTAGAAGACGACAGTTGAACACTGAAGCTTTCTTT. As protein: CSARRRQLNTEAFF.

This clonotype appeared many times. V is TRBV14 and J is TRBJ2-3; D is undetermined. V lost 4 bases and J 7 bases, leaving 15 bases between the germline ends. Germline assignment: CDR1 SGHDN and CDR2 FVKESK. CDR3 length: 14 residues. CDR3 sequence (DNA): TGTGCCAGCAGCCCCCAGGAACTCCCAAATACGCAGTATTTT. It is translated as CASSPQELPNTQYF.

This chain links TRBV10-3 with TRBJ2-3; 7 nucleotides match TRBD1. V lost 7 bases and J lost 5; bases outside the gene matches: 6. From germline, CDR1 is ENHRY and CDR2 SYGVKD. CDR3 length: 13 residues. Here the CDR3 reads CAINDRAKDTQYF. For the CDR3, the DNA is TGTGCCATCAACGACAGGGCGAAAGATACGCAGTATTTT.

This clonotype was detected many times. The chain joins TRBV7-9 to TRBJ2-7; the match to TRBD1 covers 12 bases. Germline CDR1 and CDR2: SEHNR and FQNEAQ (reference sequence). This CDR3 has 17 residues. Losses at the gene ends were 0 bases for V and 12 bases for J; bases not matched to a gene: 15. CDR3 amino acids: CASSLAAFGGQGASLYF. As DNA, the CDR3 is TGTGCCAGCAGCTTAGCCGCCTTCGGGGGACAGGGGGCCTCTTTGTACTTC.

Comment on this clonotype: This may arise from a read error, as a much more abundant clone is one base away. The chain couples TRBV15 to TRBJ1-1; D unclear. From germline, CDR1 is LNHNV and CDR2 YYDKDF (reference sequence). This CDR3 has 13 amino acids. The CDR3 loop is CATSGDGYTEAFF. CDR3 DNA: TGTGCCACCAGCGGAGACGGGTACACTGAAGCTTTCTTT. The variable domain in full, with the rest retrieved from reference TRBV15 and TRBJ1-1, is DAMVIQNPRYQVTQFGKPVTLSCSQTLNHNVMYWYQQKSSQAPKLLFHYYDKDFNNEADTPDNFQSRRPNTSFCFLDIRSPGLGDTAMYLCATSGDGYTEAFFGQGTRLTVV.

To note about this clonotype: This sequence may be a read error, since a much larger clone differs from it by one base. The chain recombines TRBV12-3 or TRBV12-4 with TRBJ2-3, with TRBD2 as a possible D gene (7 bases). The CDR3 loop spans 16 amino acids. Trimming removed 6 bases at V and 4 bases at J, with 20 bases between. The CDR3 here is CASRSIWGGRADTQYF. DNA of the CDR3: TGTGCCAGCAGGTCGATCTGGGGGGGCCGCGCAGATACGCAGTATTTT.

There are many counts of this clonotype. V gene TRBV12-3 or TRBV12-4 combines with J gene TRBJ2-7; no clear D. V shed 3 bases and J shed 3 bases, with 6 bases lying between them. The CDR3 has 12 amino acids. The CDR3 nucleotides read TGTGCCAGCAGTTTTCTCAGCTACGAGCAGTACTTC. Translation: CASSFLSYEQYF.

The rearrangement links TRBV12-3 or TRBV12-4 to TRBJ2-3; D call uncertain. V lost 9 bases, J lost 5 bases, and 9 bases lay in between. This CDR3 is 11 amino acids long. This CDR3 reads CARVLGDTQYF. The DNA of the CDR3 is TGTGCCAGAGTGTTGGGAGATACGCAGTATTTT.

Worth noting for this clonotype: A much larger clone lies one base from this, so it may be a read error. V gene TRBV5-1 combines with J gene TRBJ2-5, with D perhaps TRBD1 (6 bases). The CDR3 is made up of 15 amino acids. Germline CDR1 reads SGHRS; CDR2 reads YFSETQ. CDR3 amino acids: CAGSLGHREGETQYF. The CDR3 DNA is TGCGCCGGCAGCTTGGGCCACAGGGAAGGAGAGACCCAGTACTTC. Using reference TRBV5-1 and TRBJ2-5 for the parts outside the CDR3, the full variable domain is KAGVTQTPRYLIKTRGQQVTLSCSPISGHRSVSWYQQTPGQGLQFLFEYFSETQRNKGNFPGRFSGRQFSNSRSEMNVSTLELGDSALYLCAGSLGHREGETQYFGPGTRLLVL.

This clonotype was detected a few times. The V gene is TRBV5-1, the J gene TRBJ1-6; 9 nucleotides match TRBD1. V shed 5 bases and J 10 bases; nucleotides not matched to a gene: 10. The V gene's germline CDR1 is SGHRS and CDR2 YFSETQ. The CDR3 has 15 amino acids. The CDR3 region is CASRSGTGTGSPLHF. The CDR3 bases are TGCGCCAGCAGGTCTGGGACAGGGACGGGATCACCCCTCCACTTT.